This T cell receptor (beta chain) was sequenced during a study of cytomegalovirus exposure and HLA in healthy donors. The PCR employed 60 Vbeta primers together with 13 Jbeta primers. Profiling relied on immunoSEQ multiplex PCR, and the TCRdb table lists in-frame clones only, not all of them. The sample lists fewer than 200,000 clones, around a tenth occurring once. The CDR3 length is 13 residues. CDR1 is SQVTM, CDR2 ANQGSEA, per germline. V lost 3 bases and J lost 0, with 9 bases in between. The chain carries TRBV29-1 and TRBJ2-7; perhaps TRBD2 as D (6 bases). This TCR came from a woman in her 30s in good health and CMV-seropositive. The source material was PBMCs. CDR3 DNA sequence: TGCAGCGTTGAGGACGGGAGCTCCTACGAGCAGTACTTC. Translating it yields CSVEDGSSYEQYF.